This TCR beta chain was recorded in a study of CD8+ T cells in alopecia areata. Study overall: Treated patients received oral tofacitinib, 5 to 10 mg twice daily. Study-level findings and limits: Normal scalp had lower clonality than lesional scalp, with alopecia totalis/universalis lesions showing this most strongly. For patients receiving tofacitinib, scalp clonality and expanded CD8+ clones among the top 100 significantly decreased.

RNA was extracted and reverse transcribed into cDNA as the sequencing template. TCRdb's table, derived via immunoSEQ multiplex PCR, lists solely in-frame clones and lacks some. The repertoire includes about 210,000 clones, 55% to 70% of them detected once, and roughly 4.2% sits in the top ten. A note on this clone: The antigen remains undetermined.

The CDR3 runs to 14 residues. Trimming stripped 7 bases from V and 0 bases from J, with 15 bases between. Germline V gives CDR1 GTSNPN, CDR2 SVGIG (reference sequence). The treatment is: oral pan-JAK inhibitor, 5-10 mg twice daily. Alopecia areata patients had lesional scalp punch biopsies and peripheral blood taken from them. The chain couples TRBV30 to TRBJ1-1, with D unclear. The sequence came from a human donor with alopecia areata. The sequences come from CD4+ T cells sorted from blood, collected at week 4, from a patient treated with tofacitinib. CDR3 protein: CASSLTDLNTEAFF. DNA for the CDR3: TGTGCCTCGAGCCTCACGGATTTGAACACTGAAGCTTTCTTT.